A single sample is the source of the 3 T cell receptor beta chains below, sequenced in a study of shared clonotypes between healthy human individuals. Clones were sequenced by immunoSEQ multiplex PCR, and TCRdb holds only the in-frame ones, with some missing. The sample gives about 490,000 clones, 79% of which show up once; approximately 12% is in the top ten. Input material: PBMCs. The receptors were sampled from a woman aged 40 to 50 in good health. Some clones in this sample may be carry-over from other donors' samples.

In DNA, the CDR3 is TGTGCCAGCTCACCGCGCCTTCGAGAGACCCAGTACTTC. Translated, it gives CASSPRLRETQYF. V gene TRBV18 combines with J gene TRBJ2-5; no reliable D call. V lost 3 bases and J lost 4, with 9 bases in between. The germline V gene encodes CDR1 KGHSH and CDR2 LQKENI. The CDR3 loop spans 13 amino acids.

The chain uses TRBV7-2 and TRBJ2-1, with a tentative D call TRBD1 (6 bases). Germline V gene data show CDR1 as SGHTA and CDR2 as FQGNSA. V lost 5 bases and J 6 bases, leaving 17 bases between the germline ends. The CDR3 loop spans 15 amino acids. The CDR3 spells CASSQGQQAFNEQFF. CDR3 sequence (DNA): TGTGCCAGCAGCCAAGGACAGCAGGCATTCAATGAGCAGTTCTTC.

In its sample, this clone was seen a few times. The chain carries TRBV28 and TRBJ1-1; D ambiguous. The CDR3 consists of 13 residues. Germline V gives CDR1 MDHEN, CDR2 SYDVKM. Trimming removed 2 bases from V and 10 bases from J, with 14 bases in between. DNA for the CDR3: TGTGCCAGCAGTTTAATGCAGGTTCGGGGAGCTTTCTTT. It encodes CASSLMQVRGAFF.